Listed below are T cell receptor beta chains from one sample, sequenced in a study of T-cell reconstitution after alpha-beta-depleted transplantation in children. TCRdb ran MiXCR on the PCR reads and lists one entry per CDR3 protein. The sample includes some 75,000 distinct CDR3 sequences, about 7.3% of them seen just once. This specimen was PBMCs from the stem cell graft donor, taken from the stem cell graft. Receptors originate from a human donor who donated a stem cell graft to a child with acute lymphoblastic leukemia. Each CDR3 is given with its conserved first and last residue. A D gene is named only where the DNA matches it firmly. Part of the rows lack a size; the others show once, few, many or a class for expanded clones.

abundance: many
d_gene: TRBD1
j_gene: TRBJ2-7
v_gene: TRBV5-1
CDR3aa: CASSSGQLTYEQYF
CDR3nt: TGCGCCAGCAGCTCGGGACAGCTGACCTACGAGCAGTACTTC

abundance: few
d_gene: -
j_gene: TRBJ1-1
v_gene: TRBV20-1
CDR3aa: CSASPQGRAFF
CDR3nt: TGCAGTGCTAGTCCCCAAGGGAGAGCTTTCTTT

abundance: -
d_gene: TRBD2
j_gene: TRBJ2-7
v_gene: TRBV15
CDR3aa: CATLRAGALPYF
CDR3nt: TGTGCCACGTTGAGGGCGGGAGCGCTGCCGTACTTC

abundance: many
d_gene: -
j_gene: TRBJ1-5
v_gene: TRBV5-6
CDR3aa: CASSFTGSNQPQHF
CDR3nt: TGTGCCAGCAGCTTCACAGGGAGCAATCAGCCCCAGCATTTT

abundance: many
d_gene: -
j_gene: TRBJ1-3
v_gene: TRBV6-5
CDR3aa: CAVQGTGNTIYF
CDR3nt: TGTGCCGTACAGGGTACTGGAAACACCATATATTTT

abundance: -
d_gene: -
j_gene: TRBJ2-5
v_gene: TRBV18
CDR3aa: CASSQGQETQYF
CDR3nt: TGTGCCAGCTCACAGGGACAAGAGACCCAGTACTTC

abundance: many
d_gene: -
j_gene: TRBJ1-5
v_gene: TRBV19
CDR3aa: CATKRDSNQPQHF
CDR3nt: TGTGCCACCAAGCGGGATAGCAATCAGCCCCAGCATTTT

abundance: -
d_gene: -
j_gene: TRBJ1-1
v_gene: TRBV11-3
CDR3aa: CASSLKRNTEAFF
CDR3nt: TGTGCCAGCAGCTTAAAGAGGAACACTGAAGCTTTCTTT

abundance: many
d_gene: TRBD2
j_gene: TRBJ2-5
v_gene: TRBV12-3/TRBV12-4
CDR3aa: CASRRTSGLTQETQYF
CDR3nt: TGTGCCAGCAGGCGGACTAGCGGGCTGACCCAAGAGACCCAGTACTTC

abundance: -
d_gene: -
j_gene: TRBJ2-1
v_gene: TRBV28
CDR3aa: CASSLQAANEQFF
CDR3nt: TGTGCCAGCAGTTTACAGGCAGCCAATGAGCAGTTCTTC

abundance: many
d_gene: -
j_gene: TRBJ1-2
v_gene: TRBV9
CDR3aa: CASSVVQGGGYGYTF
CDR3nt: TGTGCCAGCAGCGTAGTACAGGGCGGAGGCTATGGCTACACCTTC

abundance: few
d_gene: -
j_gene: TRBJ2-2
v_gene: TRBV5-1
CDR3aa: CASSPVQGSTGELFF
CDR3nt: TGCGCCAGCAGCCCAGTACAGGGTAGCACCGGGGAGCTGTTTTTT

abundance: few
d_gene: -
j_gene: TRBJ1-5
v_gene: TRBV5-4
CDR3aa: CASSLDGGGMSQPQHF
CDR3nt: TGTGCCAGCAGCTTGGATGGGGGAGGGATGAGTCAGCCCCAGCATTTT

abundance: -
d_gene: -
j_gene: TRBJ2-3
v_gene: TRBV24-1
CDR3aa: CATSDLVQDTQYF
CDR3nt: TGTGCCACCAGTGATTTGGTGCAAGATACGCAGTATTTT

abundance: few
d_gene: -
j_gene: TRBJ2-7
v_gene: TRBV11-2
CDR3aa: CASSLEGGPSYEQYF
CDR3nt: TGTGCCAGCAGCTTAGAGGGGGGGCCCTCCTACGAGCAGTACTTC

abundance: -
d_gene: -
j_gene: TRBJ1-3
v_gene: TRBV10-3
CDR3aa: CAIQGSGNTIYF
CDR3nt: TGTGCCATCCAGGGATCCGGAAACACCATATATTTT

abundance: many
d_gene: TRBD1
j_gene: TRBJ1-1
v_gene: TRBV19
CDR3aa: CASSRQGRNTEAFF
CDR3nt: TGTGCCAGTAGCCGACAGGGACGAAACACTGAAGCTTTCTTT

abundance: many
d_gene: TRBD1
j_gene: TRBJ1-4
v_gene: TRBV25-1
CDR3aa: CASSETTGATNEKLFF
CDR3nt: TGTGCCAGCAGTGAAACGACAGGGGCAACTAATGAAAAACTGTTTTTT

abundance: many
d_gene: -
j_gene: TRBJ1-2
v_gene: TRBV20-1
CDR3aa: CSAPLPGQAHGYTF
CDR3nt: TGCAGTGCCCCTCTCCCCGGGCAGGCGCATGGCTACACCTTC

abundance: many
d_gene: -
j_gene: TRBJ1-1
v_gene: TRBV10-3
CDR3aa: CATVASGTEAFF
CDR3nt: TGTGCCACCGTGGCCAGCGGCACTGAAGCTTTCTTT

abundance: many
d_gene: TRBD2
j_gene: TRBJ2-3
v_gene: TRBV5-1
CDR3aa: CASSSAGTSGGTDTQYF
CDR3nt: TGCGCCAGCAGCTCGGCCGGGACTAGCGGGGGCACAGATACGCAGTATTTT